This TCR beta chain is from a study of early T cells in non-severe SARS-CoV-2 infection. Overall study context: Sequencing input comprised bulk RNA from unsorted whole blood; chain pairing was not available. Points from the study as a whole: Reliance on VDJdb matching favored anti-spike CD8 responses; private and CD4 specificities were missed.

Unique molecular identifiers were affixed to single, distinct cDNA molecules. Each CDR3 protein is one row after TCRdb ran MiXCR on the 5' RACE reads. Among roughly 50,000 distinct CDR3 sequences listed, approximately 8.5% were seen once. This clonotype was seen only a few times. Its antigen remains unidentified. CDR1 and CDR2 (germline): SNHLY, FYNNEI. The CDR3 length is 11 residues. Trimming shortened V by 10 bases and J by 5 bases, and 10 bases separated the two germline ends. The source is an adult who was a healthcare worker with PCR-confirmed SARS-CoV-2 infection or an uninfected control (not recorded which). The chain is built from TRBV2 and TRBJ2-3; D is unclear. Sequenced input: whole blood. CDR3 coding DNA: TGTGCCACCCAGTTTATAGATACGCAGTATTTT. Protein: CATQFIDTQYF. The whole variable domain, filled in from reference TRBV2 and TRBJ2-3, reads EPEVTQTPSHQVTQMGQEVILRCVPISNHLYFYWYRQILGQKVEFLVSFYNNEISEKSEIFDDQFSVERPDGSNFTLKIRSTKLEDSAMYFCATQFIDTQYFGPGTRLTVL.